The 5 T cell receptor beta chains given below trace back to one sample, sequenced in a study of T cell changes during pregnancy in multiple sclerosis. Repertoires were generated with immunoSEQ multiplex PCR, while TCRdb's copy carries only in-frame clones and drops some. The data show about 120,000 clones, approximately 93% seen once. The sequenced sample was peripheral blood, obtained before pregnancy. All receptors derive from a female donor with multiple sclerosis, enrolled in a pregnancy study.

The CDR3 sequence is CATSRGASSYEQYF. DNA of the CDR3: TGTGCCACCAGCAGGGGGGCTTCCTCCTACGAGCAGTACTTC. The chain has TRBV15 and TRBJ2-7, with TRBD1 as a possible D gene (6 bases). V was pared by 3 bases and J by 0 bases, with 9 bases between. CDR1 and CDR2 (germline): LNHNV, YYDKDF (reference sequence). This CDR3 contains 14 residues.

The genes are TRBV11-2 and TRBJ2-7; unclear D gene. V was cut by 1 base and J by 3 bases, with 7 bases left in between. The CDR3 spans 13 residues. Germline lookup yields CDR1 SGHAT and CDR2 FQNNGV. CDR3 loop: CASSLAHHYEQYF. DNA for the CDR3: TGTGCCAGCAGCTTAGCACACCACTACGAGCAGTACTTC.

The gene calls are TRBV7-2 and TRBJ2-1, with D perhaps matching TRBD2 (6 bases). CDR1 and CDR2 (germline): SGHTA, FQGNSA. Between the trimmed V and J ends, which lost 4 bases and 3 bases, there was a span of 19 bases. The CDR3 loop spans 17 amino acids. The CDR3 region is CASSSPGGVSLYNEQFF. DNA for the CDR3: TGTGCCAGCAGCTCCCCCGGAGGGGTCAGCCTCTACAATGAGCAGTTCTTC. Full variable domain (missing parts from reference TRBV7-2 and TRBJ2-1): GAGVSQSPSNKVTEKGKDVELRCDPISGHTALYWYRQSLGQGLEFLIYFQGNSAPDKSGLPSDRFSAERTGGSVSTLTIQRTQQEDSAVYLCASSSPGGVSLYNEQFFGPGTRLTVL.

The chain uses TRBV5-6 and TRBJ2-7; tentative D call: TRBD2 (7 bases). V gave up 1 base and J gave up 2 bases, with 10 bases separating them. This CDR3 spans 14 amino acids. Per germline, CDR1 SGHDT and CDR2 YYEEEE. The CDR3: CASSLSGGTYEQYF. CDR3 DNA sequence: TGTGCCAGCAGCTTGTCGGGGGGCACCTACGAGCAGTACTTC.

In DNA, the CDR3 is TGTGCCAGCAGCTTGGAGGGGCAGGGTGAGCAGTTCTTC. Translated: CASSLEGQGEQFF. The chain joins TRBV5-5 to TRBJ2-1; a possible D gene is TRBD1 (5 bases). CDR3 length: 13 residues. V gave up 0 bases and J gave up 9 bases, with 10 bases separating them. Germline CDR1 is SGHKS and CDR2 is YYEKEE (reference sequence).